This record looks at one TCR beta chain sequence and its context. This clone was counted a single time. Its antigen is not yet known. Nothing much larger sits one base from this clone, and base qualities are not available. Per the germline V gene (reference sequence), LNHDA is the CDR1 and SQIVND is the CDR2. Unmatched junction bases come to 7, with V trimmed by 5 bases and J by 5 bases. Including the terminal cysteine and phenylalanine, the CDR3 comprises 15 residues. Only CDR3 DNA remains: 45 bases, in frame from the first base. This sample was taken from a study of blood T cell repertoires in COVID-19 (dated by TCRdb to about 2020). For the wider study: Collaborator samples came from the United States, Italy and Spain and covered acute and convalescent phases of COVID-19. Where available, HLA class I and class II types were obtained from metadata supplied by the sample provider rather than from assay-based typing. Deeply sampled blood TCRbeta repertoires from subjects exposed to, actively infected with, or recovered from COVID-19 were included in the dataset. Samples were obtained from the ongoing ImmuneRACE study (first 160 participants) and from over 1,000 subjects provided by 6 global collaborators. The prospective study material was composed of cDNA or gDNA derived from T cells, B-cell-depleted T cells, or PBMCs. The sample metadata nearly always contained a de-identified subject ID, COVID-19 status, age in years and sex. A freely available public database, intended as a resource for researchers studying the immune response to SARS-CoV-2, is where the repertoires were released.

General conclusions and limits of the study: The amount of clinical and demographic metadata varied by source and participant and was provided uncurated.

TCRbeta CDR3 regions were amplified from genomic DNA using the immunoSEQ Assay, a bias-controlled multiplex PCR. For the original study's pipeline: The number of nucleated cells in each sample was estimated from the amplification of reference gene primers within the assay. To quantify the absolute abundance of each unique TCRbeta CDR3 rearrangement, sequence reads were collapsed and filtered. For each sample, productive Simpson clonality was calculated by taking the square root of Simpson's diversity index across productive rearrangements. TCRdb limited this immuneACCESS table to in-frame rearrangements with V and J called. A share of clones is missing; checked studies link under half to unresolved V genes, and the rest is unexplained. From that table come the V and J calls and clone size; the DNA was used to work out D and trimming. For this sample there are hundreds of thousands of clones; approximately 87% appear just once. The ten largest clones capture 2% to 2.5% of the sample.

One collaborating source in Seattle enrolled patients during active infection and followed them longitudinally through the course of disease. The collaborating institutions used their own protocols to collect whole blood in K2EDTA tubes. For TCRbeta analysis, collaborators shipped samples in one of three forms: frozen whole blood, isolated PBMCs, or DNA extracted from either of those sample types. Recombination linked TRBV19 to TRBJ2-2; TRBD2 lines up with 8 middle nucleotides. Sequenced material: peripheral blood. The sequence derives from a woman aged 55 to 70 with COVID-19, enrolled during active disease. The nucleotide sequence is TGTGCCAGTAGTTGGTCCGCGGGGGGTACCGGGGAGCTGTTTTTT. Translated, this gives CASSWSAGGTGELFF.